This TCR beta chain comes out of a study of patients and donors after allogeneic stem cell transplantation. This clonotype was observed a handful of times. This CDR3 spans 15 amino acids. V was trimmed by 0 bases and J by 2 bases, leaving 13 bases between them. Germline V gene sequence: CDR1 DFQATT, CDR2 SNEGSKA (reference sequence). TCRdb re-analysed the RT-PCR reads in MiXCR, keeping a single row per CDR3 protein. The sample lists over 400,000 distinct CDR3 sequences, around 16% occurring once. The rearrangement links TRBV20-1 to TRBJ2-5; D perhaps matches TRBD1 (5 bases). The source material was blood, either unsorted or a sorted T cell fraction (not recorded which). This TCR came from a human donor who was either an allogeneic HSCT recipient or a stem cell or donor lymphocyte infusion donor (not recorded which). It is not recorded whose cells these are; they may come from a transplant donor. CDR3 protein: CSARDASQGQETQYF. In DNA, the CDR3 is TGCAGTGCTAGAGATGCTTCGCAGGGACAAGAGACCCAGTACTTC.